One sample yielded the 10 T cell receptor beta chains listed below, sequenced in a study of somatic mutations in cytotoxic T cells in rheumatoid arthritis. Here immunoSEQ multiplex PCR was the method, and the copy in TCRdb shows in-frame clones only, minus some. The top ten hold roughly 28% of the sample, which has 15,000 to 20,000 clones, about 80% seen once. The sample was CD8+ T cells sorted from blood. These receptors were collected from an adult with rheumatoid arthritis.

The chain combines TRBV15 with TRBJ1-2; 8 nucleotides match TRBD1. This CDR3 has 16 residues. CDR1 and CDR2 (germline): LNHNV, YYDKDF (reference sequence). The ends lost 3 bases at V and 7 bases at J; junction bases unmatched: 13. The CDR3 loop reads CATSRRRRGRRGGYTF. The DNA for the CDR3 is TGTGCCACCAGCAGGAGGCGCAGGGGGCGCAGGGGTGGCTACACCTTC.

This clone has a handful of counts. The chain links TRBV5-4 to TRBJ2-7; TRBD2 aligns across 7 bases. This CDR3 contains 15 residues. Looked up from germline, CDR1 is SGHNT and CDR2 is YYREEE (reference sequence). Unmatched junction bases numbered 6, after V lost 0 bases and J lost 3 bases. The CDR3, as DNA: TGTGCCAGCAGCTTGGAGGTCGGACTAGACTACGAGCAGTACTTC. This gives the protein CASSLEVGLDYEQYF.

CDR3 residues: CASSVAGSPGQGVETQYF. The CDR3 nucleotides are TGTGCCAGCAGCGTAGCTGGATCCCCGGGACAGGGGGTGGAGACCCAGTACTTC. J is TRBJ2-5 and V is TRBV9; 11 bases are shared with TRBD1. The germline CDR1 and CDR2 sequences are SGDLS and YYNGEE. The junction had 12 bases not matched to a gene; V was cut back by 0 bases and J by 5 bases. The length of the CDR3 is 18 residues.

This clone appeared a single time. The chain carries TRBV27 and TRBJ2-1, with 10 bases lining up with TRBD1. Per the germline V gene, CDR1 is MNHEY and CDR2 is SMNVEV (reference sequence). V trimming: 2 bases; J trimming: 7 bases; junction bases outside the gene matches: 5. The CDR3 is made up of 15 amino acids. The CDR3 region has the DNA TGTGCCAGCAGTTTAAGAGGGACAGGGGAGAATGAGCAGTTCTTC. Translating gives CASSLRGTGENEQFF.

About this clone itself: Other DNA sequences within the sample encode an identical CDR3. This chain joins TRBV2 and TRBJ1-1; maybe TRBD1 (6 bases). The CDR3 spans 12 residues. V lost 8 bases to trimming and J lost 10 bases, with 17 bases between them. Germline V CDR1 and CDR2: SNHLY, FYNNEI. The CDR3 bases are TGTGCCAGCCACGTTGACTCGGGGGCAGCTTTCTTT. This encodes CASHVDSGAAFF.

The genes are TRBV6-5 and TRBJ1-2, with 7 nucleotides matching TRBD1. Per the germline V gene, CDR1 is MNHEY and CDR2 is SVGAGI. The CDR3 is 15 amino acids. Trimming cost V 0 bases and J 8 bases; bases outside gene matches: 9. CDR3 in DNA: TGTGCCAGCAGTTACTCGATAGCAGGGGGGGGCGGCTACACCTTC. Translated: CASSYSIAGGGGYTF.

The chain recombines TRBV6-1 with TRBJ1-2; perhaps TRBD1 as D (6 bases). Germline CDR1 is MNHNS and CDR2 is SASEGT. The germline V and J ends were trimmed by 7 bases and 6 bases, with 18 bases remaining between them. This CDR3 has 14 amino acids. In DNA form, the CDR3 reads TGTGCCAGCACCACCGGGGGCGAGTTCAATGGCTACACCTTC. It is translated as CASTTGGEFNGYTF.

This clone came up a few times. A much bigger clone sits one base away, suggesting this may be a read error. The same CDR3 can be traced to other DNA sequences in this sample. The chain carries TRBV4-2 and TRBJ2-1; D ambiguous. V lost 1 base and J 7 bases, leaving 2 bases between the germline ends. This CDR3 is built from 11 residues. The V gene's germline CDR1 is LGHNA and CDR2 YNFKEQ. The CDR3 nucleotides read TGTGCCAGCAGCCAAGTAAATGAGCAGTTCTTC. It codes for CASSQVNEQFF.

The rearrangement joins TRBV19 to TRBJ2-2; D remains unclear. Germline assignment: CDR1 LNHDA and CDR2 SQIVND (reference sequence). The CDR3 is 12 amino acids. The CDR3 loop reads CAYSTGTGELFF. CDR3 DNA sequence: TGTGCTTACAGTACGGGCACCGGGGAGCTGTTTTTT.

The rearrangement links TRBV27 to TRBJ2-1; the D gene is possibly TRBD2 (6 bases). Deletions cut 4 bases from V and 5 bases from J, with 15 bases between. The CDR3 is made up of 15 amino acids. CDR1 and CDR2 (germline): MNHEY, SMNVEV (reference sequence). CDR3: CASSYRPGEHNEQFF. CDR3 nucleotides: TGTGCCAGCAGTTACCGACCGGGAGAGCACAATGAGCAGTTCTTC.